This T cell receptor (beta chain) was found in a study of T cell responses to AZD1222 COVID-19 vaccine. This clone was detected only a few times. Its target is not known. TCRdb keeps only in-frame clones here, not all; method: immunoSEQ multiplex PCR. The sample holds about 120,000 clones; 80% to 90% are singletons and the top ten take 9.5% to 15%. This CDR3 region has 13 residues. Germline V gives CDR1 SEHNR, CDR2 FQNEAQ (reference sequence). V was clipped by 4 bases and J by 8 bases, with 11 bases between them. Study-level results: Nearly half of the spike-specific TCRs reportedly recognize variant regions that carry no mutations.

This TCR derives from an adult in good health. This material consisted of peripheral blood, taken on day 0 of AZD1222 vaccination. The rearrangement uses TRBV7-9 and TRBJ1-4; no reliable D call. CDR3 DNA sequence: TGTGCCAGCAGCTCAAGCAGATCCGAAAAACTGTTTTTT. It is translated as CASSSSRSEKLFF. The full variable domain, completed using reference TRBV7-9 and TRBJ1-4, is DTGVSQNPRHKITKRGQNVTFRCDPISEHNRLYWYRQTLGQGPEFLTYFQNEAQLEKSRLLSDRFSAERPKGSFSTLEIQRTEQGDSAMYLCASSSSRSEKLFFGSGTQLSVL.